This T cell receptor (beta chain) was observed in a study of regulatory T cells in long-lasting Graves disease. Regarding time point: newly diagnosed GD, antithyroid drugs for less than 3 months. RNA isolated from PBMCs was used to make the TCR library. Construction of the TCR beta libraries employed iRepertoire HTBI primers in conjunction with Arm-PCR of CDR3 regions. TCRdb re-called the multiplex PCR reads through MiXCR, storing one row per CDR3 protein. The table has fewer than 450,000 distinct CDR3 sequences, over 14% seen once. V was cut by 10 bases and J by 6 bases, with 20 bases left in between. CDR3 length: 14 amino acids. The germline gives CDR1 MGHDK, CDR2 SYGVNS. This clonotype came up a few times. The sample was also linked to a second study, of T cells in Graves' hyperthyroidism and ophthalmopathy.

This receptor was taken from a middle-aged woman with Graves disease. Here the sequenced sample was peripheral blood mononuclear cells (PBMCs), taken at new diagnosis, from a patient treated with antithyroid drugs. This chain joins TRBV25-1 and TRBJ2-3; TRBD2 is a possible D gene (7 bases). The CDR3 reads CATYPGGRRDTQYF. The CDR3 DNA is TGTGCCACCTATCCCGGGGGGCGGAGGGATACGCAGTATTTT.